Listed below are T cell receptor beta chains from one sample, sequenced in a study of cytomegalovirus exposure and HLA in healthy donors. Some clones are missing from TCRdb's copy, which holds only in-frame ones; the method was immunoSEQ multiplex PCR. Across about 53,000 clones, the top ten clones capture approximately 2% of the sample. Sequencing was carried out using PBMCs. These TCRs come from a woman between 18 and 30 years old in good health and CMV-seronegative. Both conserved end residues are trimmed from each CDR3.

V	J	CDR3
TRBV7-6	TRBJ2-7	ASSSAGPYEQY
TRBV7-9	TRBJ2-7	ASSLGAEQY
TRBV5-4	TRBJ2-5	ASSPGVVGLETQY
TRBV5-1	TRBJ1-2	ASSLEGSNYGYT
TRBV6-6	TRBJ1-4	ASSFGQVTFSV
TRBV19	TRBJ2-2	ASSMGQGAAIGELF
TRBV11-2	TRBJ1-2	ASSLSQVYGYT
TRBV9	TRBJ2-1	ASSASGLPRGLNEQF
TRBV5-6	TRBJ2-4	ASSLEEGLNIQY
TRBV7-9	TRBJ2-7	ASTSRGARNLYEQY
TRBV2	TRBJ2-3	ASRGGTSGRSGDTQY